These T cell receptor beta chains were read from a single sample in a study of cytomegalovirus exposure and HLA in healthy donors. Libraries were prepared by immunoSEQ multiplex PCR; TCRdb keeps only in-frame clonotypes and omits some of them. The sample contains about 120,000 clones, roughly three fifths of which appear only once. The sample comprised PBMCs. The receptors shown here come from a middle-aged man in good health and CMV-seropositive. Both conserved end residues are part of each CDR3. A D gene is named only where the DNA matches it firmly. The listing skips clone size in some rows; elsewhere it reads once, few, many or a size class.

V: TRBV2
size: -
J: TRBJ2-7
D: -
DNA: TGTGCCAGCAGTGAAGAATGGGGAGATTCCTACGAGCAGTACTTC
CDR3: CASSEEWGDSYEQYF

V: TRBV25-1
size: once
J: TRBJ2-3
D: TRBD2
DNA: TGTGCCAGCAGTGAATATAGCGGGGGGCGGGTAGATACGCAGTATTTT
CDR3: CASSEYSGGRVDTQYF

V: TRBV28
size: few
J: TRBJ2-3
D: TRBD2
DNA: TGTGCCAGCAGCCCTGGCGGGAGGGCAGATACGCAGTATTTT
CDR3: CASSPGGRADTQYF

V: TRBV19
size: -
J: TRBJ2-1
D: TRBD2
DNA: TGTGCCAGTAGACTTAGCGGGGGGGCCTACAATGAGCAGTTCTTC
CDR3: CASRLSGGAYNEQFF

V: TRBV7-9
size: -
J: TRBJ1-6
D: TRBD1
DNA: TGTGCCAGCAGCTTAGGGGGACAGGGGATGGGATCACCCCTCCACTTT
CDR3: CASSLGGQGMGSPLHF

V: TRBV4-1
size: -
J: TRBJ2-1
D: TRBD1
DNA: TGCGCCAGCAGCCATTCCGGGACAGGGGCTCCCAATGAGCAGTTCTTC
CDR3: CASSHSGTGAPNEQFF

V: TRBV6-5
size: -
J: TRBJ2-7
D: TRBD1
DNA: TGTGCCAGCAGTTACGGGACAGGGGGCTCGTACGAGCAGTACTTC
CDR3: CASSYGTGGSYEQYF

V: TRBV4-1
size: few
J: TRBJ2-1
D: TRBD2
DNA: TGCGCCAGCAGCCGGGGGATTAGCGGGAGGGATGAGCAGTTCTTC
CDR3: CASSRGISGRDEQFF

V: TRBV2
size: -
J: TRBJ1-5
D: TRBD1
DNA: TGTGCCAGCAGCAGGGACAGGTCCTATAGCAATCAGCCCCAGCATTTT
CDR3: CASSRDRSYSNQPQHF

V: TRBV2
size: -
J: TRBJ2-5
D: TRBD2
DNA: TGTGCCAGCAGTCAAAGCGGGAGAGGGGCGACCCAGTACTTC
CDR3: CASSQSGRGATQYF

V: TRBV5-8
size: -
J: TRBJ1-2
D: TRBD1
DNA: TGTGCCAGCAGCCCTGGACAGGGCCGCTATGGCTACACCTTC
CDR3: CASSPGQGRYGYTF

V: TRBV7-8
size: -
J: TRBJ2-3
D: TRBD1
DNA: TGTGCCAGCAGCAAGTGGGGACAGTCTGGGGATACGCAGTATTTT
CDR3: CASSKWGQSGDTQYF

V: TRBV9
size: -
J: TRBJ2-3
D: TRBD2
DNA: TGTGCCAGCAGCCCCGGGACTAGCGGGGTCACAGATACGCAGTATTTT
CDR3: CASSPGTSGVTDTQYF

V: TRBV5-1
size: -
J: TRBJ1-3
D: TRBD1
DNA: TGCGCCAGCAGAACCGGGACAGATGGGGGAAACACCATATATTTT
CDR3: CASRTGTDGGNTIYF

V: TRBV6-4
size: -
J: TRBJ1-2
D: -
DNA: TGTGCCAGCAGTGATTCCCCCGGGGGTGGCCTCGGAAGCTACACCTTC
CDR3: CASSDSPGGGLGSYTF

V: TRBV10-3
size: -
J: TRBJ2-7
D: TRBD2
DNA: TGTGCCATCAGCCCTAGCGGGGAGGCCGTGGAGCAGTACTTC
CDR3: CAISPSGEAVEQYF

V: TRBV29-1
size: few
J: TRBJ1-1
D: TRBD1
DNA: TGCAGCGTTGAAGAAGTCAGGGGGCAGACTGAAGCTTTCTTT
CDR3: CSVEEVRGQTEAFF

V: TRBV18
size: -
J: TRBJ2-5
D: -
DNA: TGTGCCAGCTCACCAGGGCACACCCAAGAGACCCAGTACTTC
CDR3: CASSPGHTQETQYF

V: TRBV7-3
size: -
J: TRBJ1-1
D: TRBD1
DNA: TGTGCCAGCACCCCGGGACAGGGTAACACTGAAGCTTTCTTT
CDR3: CASTPGQGNTEAFF

V: TRBV5-4
size: -
J: TRBJ1-6
D: TRBD1
DNA: TGTGCCAGCAGCACCCGGGACAGCGAGGTAGGTTCACCCCTCCACTTT
CDR3: CASSTRDSEVGSPLHF

V: TRBV6-1
size: few
J: TRBJ1-1
D: -
DNA: TGTGCCAGCAGTGGGGGGCTAGGGGGTGTGGTCACTGAAGCTTTCTTT
CDR3: CASSGGLGGVVTEAFF

V: TRBV5-4
size: -
J: TRBJ1-5
D: -
DNA: TGTGCCAGCAGCTTGGGAGGGGGTGAGAATCAGCCCCAGCATTTT
CDR3: CASSLGGGENQPQHF

V: TRBV6-1
size: few
J: TRBJ2-5
D: -
DNA: TGTGCCAGCAGTGAAGGTACAGGGCGAGAGACCCAGTACTTC
CDR3: CASSEGTGRETQYF

V: TRBV6-5
size: few
J: TRBJ1-2
D: TRBD1
DNA: TGTGCCAGCAGCCAAGGGGACAGCTATGGCTACACCTTC
CDR3: CASSQGDSYGYTF

V: TRBV5-1
size: -
J: TRBJ2-5
D: TRBD2
DNA: TGCGCCAGCAGCTTGGGGACTAGCGGGGCCCTAAAGACCCAGTACTTC
CDR3: CASSLGTSGALKTQYF

V: TRBV19
size: -
J: TRBJ2-3
D: -
DNA: TGTGCCAGTAGTATGCAGGGAACAGATACGCAGTATTTT
CDR3: CASSMQGTDTQYF

V: TRBV9
size: -
J: TRBJ2-7
D: -
DNA: TGTGCCAGCAGCGTAGGCGGTCAGGGGTCCTACGAGCAGTACTTC
CDR3: CASSVGGQGSYEQYF

V: TRBV2
size: -
J: TRBJ2-5
D: -
DNA: TGTGCCTCTAGGGGCCAAGAGACCCAGTACTTC
CDR3: CASRGQETQYF

V: TRBV6-4
size: once
J: TRBJ2-1
D: -
DNA: TGTGCCAGCAGTGAGCAGGTCTACAATGAGCAGTTCTTC
CDR3: CASSEQVYNEQFF

V: TRBV29-1
size: -
J: TRBJ1-2
D: TRBD1
DNA: TGCAGCGCCGGGACAGCTAACTATGGCTACACCTTC
CDR3: CSAGTANYGYTF

V: TRBV5-4
size: -
J: TRBJ2-1
D: TRBD2
DNA: TGTGCCAGCAGCCAGCGGGGGGGCTACAATGAGCAGTTCTTC
CDR3: CASSQRGGYNEQFF

V: TRBV19
size: -
J: TRBJ1-5
D: -
DNA: TGTGCCAGTACCCCCCGGGTGAATGGCAATCAGCCCCAGCATTTT
CDR3: CASTPRVNGNQPQHF

V: TRBV7-9
size: -
J: TRBJ1-2
D: -
DNA: TGTGCCAGCAGCTTAGGGGCCTACTACACCTTC
CDR3: CASSLGAYYTF

V: TRBV7-9
size: -
J: TRBJ1-2
D: TRBD1
DNA: TGTTCCAGCAGCTTAGCTGGGACAGAAGTTCTCTTC
CDR3: CSSSLAGTEVLF

V: TRBV7-9
size: -
J: TRBJ2-1
D: TRBD1
DNA: TGTGCCAGCAGCACGGGACAGGGGAAAAATGAGCAGTTCTTC
CDR3: CASSTGQGKNEQFF

V: TRBV27
size: -
J: TRBJ2-5
D: TRBD2
DNA: TGTGCCAGCAGACTGGGGGCTAGGCTAGCGGGAGGGAGGGAGACCCAGTACTTC
CDR3: CASRLGARLAGGRETQYF

V: TRBV29-1
size: -
J: TRBJ2-2
D: TRBD1
DNA: TGCAGCGTTGGACGGGACAGCACCGGGGAGCTGTTTTTT
CDR3: CSVGRDSTGELFF

V: TRBV28
size: -
J: TRBJ1-1
D: TRBD1
DNA: TGTGCCAGCAGTCCATGGACAGGAGTGAACACTGAAGCTTTCTTT
CDR3: CASSPWTGVNTEAFF

V: TRBV9
size: -
J: TRBJ1-4
D: TRBD1
DNA: TGTGCCAGCAGGGGGGGACAGTCAACTAATGAAAAACTGTTTTTT
CDR3: CASRGGQSTNEKLFF

V: TRBV2
size: -
J: TRBJ2-2
D: TRBD2
DNA: TGTGCCAGCAGTGGGACTAGCGGGAGTGCCGGGGAGCTGTTTTTT
CDR3: CASSGTSGSAGELFF

V: TRBV28
size: -
J: TRBJ2-3
D: TRBD2
DNA: TGTGCCATTGCGTACGGACTAGCGGGAGGTTGGGATACGCAGTATTTT
CDR3: CAIAYGLAGGWDTQYF

V: TRBV5-1
size: -
J: TRBJ2-1
D: TRBD1
DNA: TGCGCCAGCAGCCGTTCCGGACAGGGAACGGGTTACAATGAGCAGTTCTTC
CDR3: CASSRSGQGTGYNEQFF

V: TRBV27
size: -
J: TRBJ2-7
D: TRBD1
DNA: TGTGCCAGCAGTCCTCCCCAGAAGGGGGCTTACTACGAGCAGTACTTC
CDR3: CASSPPQKGAYYEQYF

V: TRBV27
size: -
J: TRBJ1-5
D: -
DNA: TGTGCCAGCAGCGCCGGAAGAGGGAATCAGCCCCAGCATTTT
CDR3: CASSAGRGNQPQHF

V: TRBV15
size: -
J: TRBJ1-1
D: -
DNA: TGTGCCACCAGCTGGAAGCCCGGGGGAGCTTTCTTT
CDR3: CATSWKPGGAFF

V: TRBV6-1
size: -
J: TRBJ2-3
D: -
DNA: TGTGCCAGCAGTGAAAGGCCGGGGGATACGCAGTATTTT
CDR3: CASSERPGDTQYF

V: TRBV4-1
size: few
J: TRBJ1-1
D: -
DNA: TGCGCCAGCAGCCAAGAGAGGCGGGACACTGAAGCTTTCTTT
CDR3: CASSQERRDTEAFF

V: TRBV7-2
size: -
J: TRBJ2-3
D: -
DNA: TGTGCCAGCAGCCCCTTTACAGATACGCAGTATTTT
CDR3: CASSPFTDTQYF

V: TRBV5-1
size: -
J: TRBJ2-3
D: -
DNA: TGCGCCAGCAGCTTCGGACTCGGAGACACGCAGTATTTT
CDR3: CASSFGLGDTQYF

V: TRBV11-2
size: -
J: TRBJ1-1
D: -
DNA: TGTGCCAGCAGAACCCGGGGGACTGAAGCTTTCTTT
CDR3: CASRTRGTEAFF

V: TRBV4-3
size: -
J: TRBJ2-4
D: -
DNA: TGCGCCAGCAGCCAAGATGTATTAAACATTCAGTACTTC
CDR3: CASSQDVLNIQYF

V: TRBV9
size: -
J: TRBJ1-2
D: TRBD1
DNA: TGTGCCAGCAGCGTAGGGGACAGGGCTGGATATGGCTACACCTTC
CDR3: CASSVGDRAGYGYTF

V: TRBV19
size: -
J: TRBJ1-1
D: -
DNA: TGTGCCAGTAGTCAACTACCGGGACAAGGGAACACTGAAGCTTTCTTT
CDR3: CASSQLPGQGNTEAFF

V: TRBV5-4
size: -
J: TRBJ2-3
D: -
DNA: TGTGCCAGCAGCTTGGTCCAGCTTCCTAGCATAGATACGCAGTATTTT
CDR3: CASSLVQLPSIDTQYF

V: TRBV7-2
size: -
J: TRBJ2-2
D: -
DNA: TGTGCCAGCAGCCCCTCACCCCAGGGCTGGACCGGGGAGCTGTTTTTT
CDR3: CASSPSPQGWTGELFF

V: TRBV11-2
size: -
J: TRBJ1-5
D: TRBD1
DNA: TGTGCCAGCAGTCGTACGGACAGGGAGGATCAGCCCCAGCATTTT
CDR3: CASSRTDREDQPQHF

V: TRBV5-4
size: -
J: TRBJ2-2
D: TRBD1
DNA: TGTGCCAGCAGCTCCGACAGGGGGAACACCGGGGAGCTGTTTTTT
CDR3: CASSSDRGNTGELFF

V: TRBV29-1
size: few
J: TRBJ2-7
D: -
DNA: TGCAGCGTTGAAGAAACAAACTACCACGAGCAGTACTTC
CDR3: CSVEETNYHEQYF